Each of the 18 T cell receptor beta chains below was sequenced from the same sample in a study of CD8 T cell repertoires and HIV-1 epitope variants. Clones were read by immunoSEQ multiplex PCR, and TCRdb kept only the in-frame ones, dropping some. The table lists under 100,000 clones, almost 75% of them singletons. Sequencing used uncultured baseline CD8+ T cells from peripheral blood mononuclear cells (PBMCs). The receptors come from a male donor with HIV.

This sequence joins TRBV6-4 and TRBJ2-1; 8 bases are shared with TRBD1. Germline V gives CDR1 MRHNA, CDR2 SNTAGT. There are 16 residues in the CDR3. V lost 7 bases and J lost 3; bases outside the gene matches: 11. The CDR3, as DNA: TGTGCCAGCATGAAGGAAGCAGGGGGCTTCTACAATGAGCAGTTCTTC. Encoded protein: CASMKEAGGFYNEQFF.

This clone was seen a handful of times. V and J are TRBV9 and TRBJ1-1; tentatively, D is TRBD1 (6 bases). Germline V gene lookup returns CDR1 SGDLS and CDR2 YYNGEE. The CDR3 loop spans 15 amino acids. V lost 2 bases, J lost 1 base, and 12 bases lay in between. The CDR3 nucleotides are TGTGCCAGCAGCGTCACTACAGGGAGGAACACTGAAGCTTTCTTT. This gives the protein CASSVTTGRNTEAFF.

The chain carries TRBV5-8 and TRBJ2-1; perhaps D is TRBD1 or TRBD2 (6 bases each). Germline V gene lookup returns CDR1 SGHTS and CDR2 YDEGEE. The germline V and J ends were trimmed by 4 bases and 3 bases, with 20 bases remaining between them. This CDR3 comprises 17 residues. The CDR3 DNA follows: TGTGCCAGCAGCCCGGGGGCATTTGGCATTGACTACAATGAGCAGTTCTTC. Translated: CASSPGAFGIDYNEQFF.

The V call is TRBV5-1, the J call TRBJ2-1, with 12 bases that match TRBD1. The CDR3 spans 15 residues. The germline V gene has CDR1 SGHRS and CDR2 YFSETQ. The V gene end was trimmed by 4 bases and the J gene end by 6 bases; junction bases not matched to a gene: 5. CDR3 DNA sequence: TGCGCCAGCAGCGATCGGGACAGGGGGCGCAATGAGCAGTTCTTC. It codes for CASSDRDRGRNEQFF.

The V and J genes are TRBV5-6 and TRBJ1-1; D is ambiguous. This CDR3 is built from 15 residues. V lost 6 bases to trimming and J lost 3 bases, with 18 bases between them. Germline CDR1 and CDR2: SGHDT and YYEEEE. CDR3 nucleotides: TGTGCCAGCACCCTGCGACTGGGCGAGTACACTGAAGCTTTCTTT. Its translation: CASTLRLGEYTEAFF.

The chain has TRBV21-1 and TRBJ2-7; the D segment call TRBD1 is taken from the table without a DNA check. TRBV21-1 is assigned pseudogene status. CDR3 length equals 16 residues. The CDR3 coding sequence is TGTGCCAGCAGCAAAACTCGGACAGGGTCCTCCTACGAGCAGTACTTC. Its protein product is CASSKTRTGSSYEQYF.

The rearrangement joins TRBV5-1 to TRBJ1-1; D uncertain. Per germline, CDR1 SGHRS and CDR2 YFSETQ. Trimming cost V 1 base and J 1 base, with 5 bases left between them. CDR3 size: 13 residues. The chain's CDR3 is CASSLKENTEAFF. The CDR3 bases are TGCGCCAGCAGCTTGAAAGAGAACACTGAAGCTTTCTTT. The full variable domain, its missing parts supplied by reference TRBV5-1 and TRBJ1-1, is KAGVTQTPRYLIKTRGQQVTLSCSPISGHRSVSWYQQTPGQGLQFLFEYFSETQRNKGNFPGRFSGRQFSNSRSEMNVSTLELGDSALYLCASSLKENTEAFFGQGTRLTVV.

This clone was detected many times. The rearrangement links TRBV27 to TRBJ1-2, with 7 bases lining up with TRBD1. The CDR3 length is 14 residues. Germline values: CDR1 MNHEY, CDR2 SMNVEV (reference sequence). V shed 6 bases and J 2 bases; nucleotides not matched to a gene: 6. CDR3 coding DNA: TGTGCCAGCAGGCGTCAGGGGGTCAACTATGGCTACACCTTC. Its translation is CASRRQGVNYGYTF.

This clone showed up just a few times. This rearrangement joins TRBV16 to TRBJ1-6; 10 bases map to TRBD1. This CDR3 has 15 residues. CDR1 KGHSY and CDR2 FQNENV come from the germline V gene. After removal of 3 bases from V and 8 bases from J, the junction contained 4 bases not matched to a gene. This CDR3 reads CASSQFGQGDSPLHF. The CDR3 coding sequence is TGTGCCAGCAGCCAGTTTGGACAGGGGGATTCACCCCTCCACTTT.

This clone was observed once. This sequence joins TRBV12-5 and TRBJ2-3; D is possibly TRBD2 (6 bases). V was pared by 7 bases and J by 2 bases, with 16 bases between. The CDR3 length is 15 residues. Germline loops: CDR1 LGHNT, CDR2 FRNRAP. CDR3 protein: CASAPGGAYTDTQYF. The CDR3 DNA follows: TGTGCTAGTGCCCCCGGAGGGGCCTACACAGATACGCAGTATTTT.

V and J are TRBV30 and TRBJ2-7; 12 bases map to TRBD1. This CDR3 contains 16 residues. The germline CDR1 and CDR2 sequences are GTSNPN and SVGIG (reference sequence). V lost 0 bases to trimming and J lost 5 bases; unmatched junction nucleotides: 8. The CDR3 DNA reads TGTGCCTGGAGTGTAGGATGGGACAGGGGGCTGGACGAGCAGTACTTC. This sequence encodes CAWSVGWDRGLDEQYF.

The CDR3, as DNA: TGTGCCAGCAGCCCCGGGGACTTCAATGAGCAGTTCTTC. Amino acids: CASSPGDFNEQFF. The chain links TRBV7-9 to TRBJ2-1; a possible D gene is TRBD2 (6 bases). The CDR3 is 13 residues long. CDR1 SEHNR and CDR2 FQNEAQ come from the germline V gene (reference sequence). Trimming took 5 bases from V and 6 from J, leaving 11 bases between them.

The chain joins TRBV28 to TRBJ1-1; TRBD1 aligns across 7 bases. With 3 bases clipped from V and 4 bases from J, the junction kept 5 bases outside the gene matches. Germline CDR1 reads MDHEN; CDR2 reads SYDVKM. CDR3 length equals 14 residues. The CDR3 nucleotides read TGTGCCAGCAGTTTGGGGGCAGGGGGCACTGAAGCTTTCTTT. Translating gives CASSLGAGGTEAFF.

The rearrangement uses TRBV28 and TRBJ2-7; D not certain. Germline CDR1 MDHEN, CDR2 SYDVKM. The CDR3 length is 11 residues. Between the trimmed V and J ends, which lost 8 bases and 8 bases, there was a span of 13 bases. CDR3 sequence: CASAAGFKQYF. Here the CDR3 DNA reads TGTGCCAGCGCCGCCGGTTTTAAGCAGTACTTC.

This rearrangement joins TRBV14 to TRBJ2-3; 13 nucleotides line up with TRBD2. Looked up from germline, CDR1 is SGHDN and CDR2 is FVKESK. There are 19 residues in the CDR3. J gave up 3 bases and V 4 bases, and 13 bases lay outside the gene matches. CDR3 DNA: TGTGCCAGCAGCCCAGGACTAGCGGGGGCCCTCCGGGGGACAGATACGCAGTATTTT. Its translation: CASSPGLAGALRGTDTQYF.

The CDR3 nucleotides are TGTGCCATCAGTGAGTCGGCCAGGAGCACTGAAGCTTTCTTT. Translating it yields CAISESARSTEAFF. This chain connects TRBV10-3 to TRBJ1-1; D is unclear. The ends were cut back, 0 bases at V and 4 bases at J, with 9 bases in the middle. CDR1 and CDR2 (germline): ENHRY, SYGVKD. The CDR3 has 14 residues.

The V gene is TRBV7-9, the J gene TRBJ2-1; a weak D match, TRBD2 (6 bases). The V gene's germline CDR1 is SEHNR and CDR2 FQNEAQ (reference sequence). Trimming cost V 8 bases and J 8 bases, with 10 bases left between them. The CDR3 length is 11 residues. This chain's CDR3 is CASEPGDEQFF. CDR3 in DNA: TGTGCCAGCGAGCCGGGGGATGAGCAGTTCTTC.

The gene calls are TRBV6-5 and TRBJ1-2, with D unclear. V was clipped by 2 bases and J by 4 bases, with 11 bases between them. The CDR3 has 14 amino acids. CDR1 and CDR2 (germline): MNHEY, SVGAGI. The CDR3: CASSYGREGYGYTF. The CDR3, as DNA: TGTGCCAGCAGTTACGGGAGGGAAGGCTATGGCTACACCTTC.